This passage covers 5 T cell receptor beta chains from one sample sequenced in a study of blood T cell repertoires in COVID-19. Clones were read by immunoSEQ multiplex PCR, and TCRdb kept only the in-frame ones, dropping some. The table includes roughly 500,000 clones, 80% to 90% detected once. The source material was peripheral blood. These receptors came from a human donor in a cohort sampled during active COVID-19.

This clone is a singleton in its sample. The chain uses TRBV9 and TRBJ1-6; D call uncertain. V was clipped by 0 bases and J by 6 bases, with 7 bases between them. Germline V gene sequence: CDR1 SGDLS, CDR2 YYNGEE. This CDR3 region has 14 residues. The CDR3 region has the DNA TGTGCCAGCAGCGTAGCAGTCTCTAATTCACCCCTCCACTTT. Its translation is CASSVAVSNSPLHF.

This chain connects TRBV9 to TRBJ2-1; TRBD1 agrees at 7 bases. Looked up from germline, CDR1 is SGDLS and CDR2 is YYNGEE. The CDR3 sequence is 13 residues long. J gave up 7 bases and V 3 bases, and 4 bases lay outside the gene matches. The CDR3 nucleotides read TGTGCCAGCAGCGCTACAGGGGTGAATGAGCAGTTCTTC. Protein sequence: CASSATGVNEQFF.

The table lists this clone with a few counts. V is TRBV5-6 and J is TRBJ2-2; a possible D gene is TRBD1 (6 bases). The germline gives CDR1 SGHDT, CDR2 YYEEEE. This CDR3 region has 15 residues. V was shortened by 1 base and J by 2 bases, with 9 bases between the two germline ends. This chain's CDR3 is CASSLWGPNTGELFF. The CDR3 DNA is TGTGCCAGCAGCTTGTGGGGGCCTAACACCGGGGAGCTGTTTTTT.

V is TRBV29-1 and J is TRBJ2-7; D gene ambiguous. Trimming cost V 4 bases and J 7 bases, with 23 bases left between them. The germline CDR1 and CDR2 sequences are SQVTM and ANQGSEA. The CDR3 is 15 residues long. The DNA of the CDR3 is TGCAGCGTTGGGAGCGCCACTTCGGTTACGGGTGAGCAGTACTTC. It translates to CSVGSATSVTGEQYF.

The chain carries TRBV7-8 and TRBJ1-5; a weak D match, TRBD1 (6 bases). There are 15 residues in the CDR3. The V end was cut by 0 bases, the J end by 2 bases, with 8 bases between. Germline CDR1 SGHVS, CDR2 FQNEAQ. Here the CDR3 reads CASSLAPGGNQPQHF. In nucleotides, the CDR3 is TGTGCCAGCAGCTTAGCCCCAGGGGGCAATCAGCCCCAGCATTTT.